Following are 21 T cell receptor beta chains from one sample sequenced in a study of blood T cell repertoires in COVID-19. The method was immunoSEQ multiplex PCR; TCRdb's version includes in-frame clones alone and lacks a portion of them. The sample yields around 200,000 clones, approximately 91% seen once. Source material: PBMCs or T cells enriched from blood (not recorded which). Receptors originate from a woman aged 18-29 years who had recovered from COVID-19.

In this sample, this clone turned up once. The rearrangement joins TRBV6-1 to TRBJ1-5; perhaps TRBD1 as D (5 bases). Germline-derived CDR1 and CDR2 are MNHNS and SASEGT. V was pared by 3 bases and J by 6 bases, with 21 bases between. The CDR3 totals 17 residues. The CDR3 bases are TGTGCCAGCAGTGATGGGGATGTGGGGCAGGTGAGTCAGCCCCAGCATTTT. It encodes CASSDGDVGQVSQPQHF.

The chain has TRBV7-2 and TRBJ1-2, with D maybe TRBD1 (6 bases). This CDR3 contains 14 residues. V lost 5 bases and J 3 bases, leaving 13 bases between the germline ends. Germline CDR1 reads SGHTA; CDR2 reads FQGNSA. The CDR3 coding sequence is TGTGCCAGCAGCCCAATAACAGGGTACTATGGCTACACCTTC. Encoded protein: CASSPITGYYGYTF.

A single count supports this clone. The V call is TRBV28, the J call TRBJ1-5; no definite D call. This CDR3 spans 14 amino acids. V lost 6 bases to trimming and J lost 2 bases, with 11 bases between them. Looked up from germline, CDR1 is MDHEN and CDR2 is SYDVKM. CDR3 residues: CASSFSSGNQPQHF. CDR3 nucleotide sequence: TGTGCCAGCAGCTTTAGTTCGGGCAATCAGCCCCAGCATTTT.

The rearrangement joins TRBV5-1 to TRBJ1-2; a possible D gene is TRBD1 (6 bases). Germline V gene data show CDR1 as SGHRS and CDR2 as YFSETQ. The CDR3 has 12 amino acids. Trimming pared 3 bases from V and 14 bases from J, leaving 17 bases between. CDR3 amino acids: CASSSDRSKETF. DNA for the CDR3: TGCGCCAGCAGCTCAGACAGGAGCAAAGAAACCTTC.

V is TRBV3-1 (or the pseudogene TRBV3-2) and J is TRBJ2-2, with no clear D. Trimming took off 5 bases at V and 8 bases at J, with 15 bases between the two ends. The germline V gene has CDR1 LGHDT and CDR2 YNNKEL (reference sequence). The CDR3 covers 14 residues. The CDR3 sequence is CASSANPRVGELFF. The CDR3 coding sequence is TGTGCCAGCAGCGCTAACCCTAGAGTGGGGGAGCTGTTTTTT.

A few counts support this clone. The genes are TRBV11-2 and TRBJ2-7, with D uncertain. Trimming took off 3 bases at V and 2 bases at J, with 11 bases between the two ends. Germline V gives CDR1 SGHAT, CDR2 FQNNGV. The CDR3 spans 14 residues. CDR3 sequence (DNA): TGTGCCAGCAGCTTTCTGACGGAGACCTACGAGCAGTACTTC. Translated: CASSFLTETYEQYF.

This clone came up once. The chain carries TRBV30 and TRBJ2-5, with 9 nucleotides matching TRBD2. CDR3 length: 15 amino acids. Trimming removed 2 bases from V and 1 base from J; junction bases left unmatched: 5. Germline V gene sequence: CDR1 GTSNPN, CDR2 SVGIG (reference sequence). CDR3 DNA: TGTGCCTGGAGTCGCGGGGGGGGAATCCAAGAGACCCAGTACTTC. Encoded protein: CAWSRGGGIQETQYF.

The chain couples TRBV6-2 or TRBV6-3 to TRBJ1-5; D ambiguous. The V end was cut by 1 base, the J end by 4 bases, with 11 bases between. In germline, CDR1 is MNHEY, CDR2 SVGEGT. The CDR3 runs to 15 residues. CDR3: CASSYFGRRNQPQHF. CDR3 in DNA: TGTGCCAGCAGTTACTTTGGGAGACGGAATCAGCCCCAGCATTTT.

The chain recombines TRBV10-3 with TRBJ1-4; 8 bases fit TRBD1. The V segment lost 0 bases and the J segment 8 bases; nucleotides outside the gene matches: 11. The CDR3 covers 17 residues. In germline, CDR1 is ENHRY, CDR2 SYGVKD. DNA of the CDR3: TGTGCCATCAGTGAGTCAAGGACAGGGAGGAAGAGGGAAAAACTGTTTTTT. Its protein is CAISESRTGRKREKLFF.

The CDR3 nucleotides are TGCGCCAGCAGTAGGGACAGTGAAGCTTTCTTT. The encoded protein is CASSRDSEAFF. This sequence joins TRBV5-1 and TRBJ1-1; 7 nucleotides agree with TRBD1. The CDR3 extends over 11 amino acids. Losses at the gene ends were 5 bases for V and 7 bases for J; bases not matched to a gene: 2. CDR1 is SGHRS and CDR2 is YFSETQ in the germline V gene.

This clone was recorded once. This chain links TRBV6-5 with TRBJ1-2, with D possibly TRBD1 on 6 matching bases. V dropped 4 bases and J dropped 0 bases, with 15 bases sitting between them. This CDR3 region has 16 residues. Looked up from germline, CDR1 is MNHEY and CDR2 is SVGAGI. CDR3 DNA sequence: TGTGCCAGCAGTTCAATCGGGGGGCCTACTAACTATGGCTACACCTTC. Its protein is CASSSIGGPTNYGYTF.

The chain joins TRBV4-1 to TRBJ2-1; maybe TRBD2 (5 bases). V was trimmed by 4 bases and J by 2 bases, leaving 9 bases between them. Germline assignment: CDR1 MGHRA and CDR2 YSYEKL. The CDR3 length is 14 residues. The CDR3 protein is CASSPRGTYNEQFF. The CDR3 DNA reads TGCGCCAGCAGCCCTCGGGGAACCTACAATGAGCAGTTCTTC.

V is TRBV24-1 and J is TRBJ1-1; D remains ambiguous. Per the germline V gene, CDR1 is KGHDR and CDR2 is SFDVKD. This CDR3 is 13 amino acids long. Trimming removed 1 base at V and 0 bases at J, with 2 bases between. The CDR3 protein is CATSDFMNTEAFF. CDR3 DNA: TGTGCCACCAGTGATTTTATGAACACTGAAGCTTTCTTT.

This chain connects TRBV5-4 to TRBJ2-1, with 8 bases matching TRBD2. J gave up 4 bases and V 5 bases, and 8 bases lay outside the gene matches. This CDR3 has 15 residues. Germline loops: CDR1 SGHNT, CDR2 YYREEE (reference sequence). CDR3 region: CASSRSGTPYNEQFF. CDR3 coding DNA: TGTGCCAGCAGTCGTAGCGGGACTCCTTACAATGAGCAGTTCTTC.

The gene calls are TRBV11-3 and TRBJ2-5; 8 bases fit TRBD2. V was pared by 5 bases and J by 5 bases, with 10 bases of the junction left unmatched. The CDR3 has 15 residues. Germline lookup yields CDR1 SGHNT and CDR2 YENEEA. CDR3 loop: CASSAFGGGAETQYF. CDR3 nucleotides: TGTGCCAGCAGCGCGTTCGGGGGGGGAGCGGAGACCCAGTACTTC. Full variable domain (missing parts from reference TRBV11-3 and TRBJ2-5): EAGVVQSPRYKIIEKKQPVAFWCNPISGHNTLYWYLQNLGQGPELLIRYENEEAVDDSQLPKDRFSAERLKGVDSTLKIQPAELGDSAVYLCASSAFGGGAETQYFGPGTRLLVL.

This clone appeared once. V and J are TRBV25-1 and TRBJ1-1; 10 positions match TRBD1. Losses at the gene ends were 3 bases for V and 6 bases for J; bases not matched to a gene: 7. The CDR3 sequence is 15 residues long. CDR1 and CDR2 from the germline V gene are MGHDK and SYGVNS. For the CDR3, the DNA is TGTGCCAGCAGTGACCCGGGACAGGGGAGGTCTGAAGCTTTCTTT. Amino acid sequence: CASSDPGQGRSEAFF.

The chain couples TRBV7-2 to TRBJ2-3; D uncertain. V was shortened by 4 bases and J by 0 bases, with 20 bases between the two germline ends. Germline V gene lookup returns CDR1 SGHTA and CDR2 FQGNSA. This CDR3 spans 18 amino acids. CDR3 bases: TGTGCCAGCAGCTCCTATTTTCGGCGGCGAGCTAGCACAGATACGCAGTATTTT. Its translation is CASSSYFRRRASTDTQYF.

The chain recombines TRBV9 with TRBJ2-7; TRBD1 is a possible D gene (5 bases). This CDR3 comprises 14 residues. V was clipped by 0 bases and J by 4 bases, with 11 bases between them. CDR1 and CDR2 from the germline V gene are SGDLS and YYNGEE. CDR3 loop: CASSVGAGKYEQYF. As DNA, the CDR3 is TGTGCCAGCAGCGTAGGTGCAGGGAAATACGAGCAGTACTTC. The full variable domain, with the rest looked up from reference TRBV9 and TRBJ2-7, is DSGVTQTPKHLITATGQRVTLRCSPRSGDLSVYWYQQSLDQGLQFLIQYYNGEERAKGNILERFSAQQFPDLHSELNLSSLELGDSALYFCASSVGAGKYEQYFGPGTRLTVT.

The rearrangement joins TRBV28 to TRBJ1-2, with a tentative D call TRBD1 (6 bases). This CDR3 region has 14 residues. Trimming stripped 3 bases from V and 5 bases from J, with 13 bases between. In germline, CDR1 is MDHEN, CDR2 SYDVKM. The CDR3, as DNA: TGTGCCAGCAGTTTGGTCGGGACATCTTATGGCTACACCTTC. Residues: CASSLVGTSYGYTF.

V usage is TRBV30 and J usage is TRBJ2-2; 7 nucleotides agree with TRBD2. The CDR3 has 15 amino acids. V lost 7 bases, J lost 0 bases, and 8 bases stayed unmatched. Germline lookup yields CDR1 GTSNPN and CDR2 SVGIG (reference sequence). Written as DNA, the CDR3 is TGTGCCTTACACAGAAGCGGGACGAACACCGGGGAGCTGTTTTTT. Encoded protein: CALHRSGTNTGELFF. Supplemented by reference TRBV30 and TRBJ2-2, the full variable domain reads SQTIHQWPATLVQPVGSPLSLECTVEGTSNPNLYWYRQAAGRGLQLLFYSVGIGQISSEVPQNLSASRPQDRQFILSSKKLLLSDSGFYLCALHRSGTNTGELFFGEGSRLTVL.

The J gene is TRBJ2-1, the V gene TRBV4-3; 7 bases agree with TRBD2. This CDR3 is 13 amino acids long. With V trimmed by 4 bases and J by 10 bases, 7 bases remained unmatched. From germline, CDR1 is LGHNA and CDR2 YSLEER. The CDR3 is CASSPGLVREQFF. DNA of the CDR3: TGCGCCAGCAGCCCAGGACTAGTTCGGGAGCAGTTCTTC.